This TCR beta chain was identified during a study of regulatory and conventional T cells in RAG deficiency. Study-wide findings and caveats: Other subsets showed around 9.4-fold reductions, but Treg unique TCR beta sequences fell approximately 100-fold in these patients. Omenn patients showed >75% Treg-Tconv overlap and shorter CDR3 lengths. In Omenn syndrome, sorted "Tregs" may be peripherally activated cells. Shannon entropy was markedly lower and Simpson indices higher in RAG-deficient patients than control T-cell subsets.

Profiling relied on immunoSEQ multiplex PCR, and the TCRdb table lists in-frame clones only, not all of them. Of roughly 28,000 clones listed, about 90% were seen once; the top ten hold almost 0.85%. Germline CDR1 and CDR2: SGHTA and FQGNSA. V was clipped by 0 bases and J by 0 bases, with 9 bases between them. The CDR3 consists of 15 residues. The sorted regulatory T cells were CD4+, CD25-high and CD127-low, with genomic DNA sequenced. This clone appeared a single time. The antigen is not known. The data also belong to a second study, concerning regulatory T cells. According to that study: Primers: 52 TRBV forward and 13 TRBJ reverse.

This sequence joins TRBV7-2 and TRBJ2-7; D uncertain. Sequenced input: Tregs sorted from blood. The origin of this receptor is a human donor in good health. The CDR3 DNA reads TGTGCCAGCAGCTTAGCCTCAAGCGTCTCCTACGAGCAGTACTTC. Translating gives CASSLASSVSYEQYF.